Following are 29 T cell receptor beta chains from one sample sequenced in a study of vaccination and CD4 T cells after COVID-19. The treatment is: approximately 10-day PBMC culture with coronavirus spike peptide pools or control peptides (ViraFEST assay). These TCRs' antigens remain unknown. The study sequenced cultured CD4+ T cell DNA using the Oncomine TCR Beta short-read assay. TCRdb processed the PCR reads anew with MiXCR; each CDR3 protein has one entry. The table records under 20,000 distinct CDR3 sequences, 40% to 55% of them present only once. The sample in question was CD4+ T cells from blood, cultured in vitro, obtained after SARS-CoV-2 vaccination. Every receptor here comes from a human donor who had recovered from COVID-19.

The chain has TRBV20-1 and TRBJ2-5, with D maybe TRBD2 (5 bases). The V end was cut by 6 bases, the J end by 0 bases, with 14 bases between. Germline V CDR1 and CDR2: DFQATT, SNEGSKA (reference sequence). This CDR3 has 14 amino acids. The CDR3 DNA follows: TGCAGTGCCCTGAGGGCGTCGTACCAAGAGACCCAGTACTTC. It yields the protein CSALRASYQETQYF.

This clonotype was found a few times. The chain couples TRBV27 to TRBJ1-2; D is perhaps TRBD1 (6 bases). The CDR3 length is 15 residues. V gave up 10 bases and J gave up 6 bases, with 24 bases separating them. Germline values: CDR1 MNHEY, CDR2 SMNVEV (reference sequence). The CDR3 DNA sequence: TGTGCCACCACCTCGACGGGGGGCGGGGTGAATGGCTACACCTTC. Encoded protein: CATTSTGGGVNGYTF.

CDR3 loop: CASTKESATPNTEAFF. CDR3 in DNA: TGTGCCAGTACTAAGGAGTCAGCCACACCCAACACTGAAGCTTTCTTT. The genes are TRBV19 and TRBJ1-1; D gene unclear. The length of the CDR3 is 16 residues. CDR1 and CDR2 from the germline V gene are LNHDA and SQIVND (reference sequence). Trimming stripped 7 bases from V and 2 bases from J, with 20 bases between.

This clonotype was found a few times. The rearrangement joins TRBV28 to TRBJ2-7; D possibly corresponds to TRBD2 (5 bases). CDR3 length: 15 amino acids. Trimming left V 3 bases short and J 2 bases short, with 14 bases between. CDR1 is MDHEN, CDR2 SYDVKM, per germline. DNA for the CDR3: TGTGCCAGCAGTTTTGGTGGGAGCGGCCCCTACGAGCAGTACTTC. It codes for CASSFGGSGPYEQYF.

This clonotype has more than one count but fewer than ten. The chain carries TRBV20-1 and TRBJ1-2, with D possibly being TRBD1 (6 bases). Germline V CDR1 and CDR2: DFQATT, SNEGSKA (reference sequence). The CDR3 covers 14 residues. V was cut by 3 bases and J by 1 base, with 12 bases left in between. The CDR3, as DNA: TGCAGTGCTAGTCGGCCAGGGGTTAACTATGGCTACACCTTC. Amino acids: CSASRPGVNYGYTF.

This clonotype was observed a handful of times. V gene TRBV7-9 combines with J gene TRBJ1-1; 7 positions agree with TRBD1. The ends lost 3 bases at V and 6 bases at J; junction bases unmatched: 10. CDR1 and CDR2 (germline): SEHNR, FQNEAQ (reference sequence). The CDR3 totals 15 residues. The chain's CDR3 is CASSFGDRAAPEAFF. As DNA, the CDR3 is TGTGCCAGCAGCTTTGGGGACAGAGCAGCCCCTGAAGCTTTCTTT.

The rearrangement links TRBV7-9 to TRBJ1-2; D uncertain. V gave up 4 bases and J gave up 7 bases, with 16 bases separating them. The CDR3 is 14 residues long. CDR1 and CDR2 (germline): SEHNR, FQNEAQ (reference sequence). CDR3 nucleotide sequence: TGTGCCAGCAGCTCAGGAGGGTTGACGTCTGGCTACACCTTC. It yields the protein CASSSGGLTSGYTF.

The chain recombines TRBV7-6 with TRBJ2-5; D not certain. V lost 2 bases to trimming and J lost 2 bases, with 6 bases between them. Germline CDR1 and CDR2: SGHVS and FNYEAQ. The CDR3 is 13 amino acids. CDR3 in DNA: TGTGCCAGCAGCTTAAATCAGCAAGAGACCCAGTACTTC. This codes for CASSLNQQETQYF.

The chain has TRBV20-1 and TRBJ1-6, with TRBD1 as a possible D gene (6 bases). The CDR3 spans 15 residues. Trimming took off 6 bases at V and 7 bases at J, with 19 bases between the two ends. The V gene's germline CDR1 is DFQATT and CDR2 SNEGSKA (reference sequence). This CDR3 is CSAAGGDTKNSPLHF. Written as DNA, the CDR3 is TGCAGTGCCGCCGGGGGGGACACTAAAAATTCACCCCTCCACTTT.

The chain employs TRBV7-3 and TRBJ2-2, with D possibly called TRBD1 or TRBD2 (5 bases each). This CDR3 comprises 15 residues. Germline V gene lookup returns CDR1 SGHTA and CDR2 FQGTGA. V was clipped by 2 bases and J by 5 bases, with 12 bases between them. CDR3 sequence reads: CASSLFGGNTGELFF. CDR3 bases: TGTGCCAGCAGCTTATTTGGGGGAAATACCGGGGAGCTGTTTTTT.

This clonotype has more than one count but fewer than ten. The V gene is TRBV20-1, the J gene TRBJ2-6; 10 nucleotides agree with TRBD2. Germline CDR1 reads DFQATT; CDR2 reads SNEGSKA (reference sequence). Trimming at V came to 4 bases and at J to 2 bases, leaving 2 bases not matched to a gene. The CDR3 length is 15 residues. The CDR3 nucleotides read TGCAGTGCTAAGCTAGCGGGAGCTGGGGCCAACGTCCTGACTTTC. Encoded protein: CSAKLAGAGANVLTF.

This clonotype was detected only a few times. The gene calls are TRBV19 and TRBJ1-1; possible D gene TRBD1, 6 bases. This CDR3 is built from 14 residues. The V and J ends lost 6 bases and 4 bases respectively, with 15 bases between them. CDR1 and CDR2 from the germline V gene are LNHDA and SQIVND (reference sequence). Here the CDR3 reads CASSSGARSTEAFF. In nucleotides, the CDR3 is TGTGCCAGTAGCTCGGGGGCTCGGAGCACTGAAGCTTTCTTT.

This clonotype was counted only a few times. V is TRBV7-9 and J is TRBJ1-6, with no clear D. Germline V lookup: CDR1 SEHNR, CDR2 FQNEAQ (reference sequence). Trimming pared 1 base from V and 2 bases from J, leaving 3 bases between. The CDR3 is 14 amino acids. The CDR3 nucleotides read TGTGCCAGCAGCTTAGTTCCCTATAATTCACCCCTCCACTTT. Translation gives CASSLVPYNSPLHF.

The table lists this clonotype with a few counts. This sequence joins TRBV20-1 and TRBJ2-2; no reliable D call. The V and J ends lost 0 bases and 4 bases respectively, with 15 bases between them. The CDR3 covers 16 residues. Per the germline V gene, CDR1 is DFQATT and CDR2 is SNEGSKA (reference sequence). The CDR3 DNA is TGCAGTGCTAGAGATCCTTCGACGGACCCCACCGGGGAGCTGTTTTTT. Translation gives CSARDPSTDPTGELFF.

This clonotype was seen a handful of times. The V gene is TRBV20-1, the J gene TRBJ2-7, with D perhaps matching TRBD1 (5 bases). CDR3 length equals 12 residues. V lost 3 bases to trimming and J lost 4 bases, with 10 bases between them. Germline V gene lookup returns CDR1 DFQATT and CDR2 SNEGSKA (reference sequence). CDR3: CSASGAGYEQYF. The CDR3 DNA sequence: TGCAGTGCTAGTGGGGCAGGGTACGAGCAGTACTTC.

Only a few counts were recorded for this clonotype. This chain links TRBV7-8 with TRBJ1-2, with D tentatively TRBD1 (5 bases). The V gene lost 0 bases and the J gene lost 8 bases, with 16 bases spanning the gap. The CDR3 has 15 residues. Germline V gives CDR1 SGHVS, CDR2 FQNEAQ. The CDR3: CASSLATQAVGGYTF. DNA of the CDR3: TGTGCCAGCAGCTTAGCCACACAGGCCGTAGGGGGCTACACCTTC.

The rearrangement uses TRBV6-1 and TRBJ1-1, with no clear D. Germline V lookup: CDR1 MNHNS, CDR2 SASEGT. The CDR3 is 14 amino acids. V was shortened by 2 bases and J by 5 bases, with 12 bases between the two germline ends. CDR3 region: CASSELGQRTEAFF. Here the CDR3 DNA reads TGTGCCAGCAGTGAATTAGGTCAACGGACTGAAGCTTTCTTT.

This clonotype occurred a few times. The chain uses TRBV7-9 and TRBJ1-2; unclear D gene. The CDR3 runs to 15 residues. V gave up 1 base and J gave up 14 bases, with 23 bases separating them. Per germline, CDR1 SEHNR and CDR2 FQNEAQ (reference sequence). Written as DNA, the CDR3 is TGTGCCAGCAGCTTAGGTTTGTCAGGTCCGGGGATCTGGACCTTC. Translated: CASSLGLSGPGIWTF.

The chain employs TRBV20-1 and TRBJ1-3; D is undetermined. Germline CDR1 DFQATT, CDR2 SNEGSKA (reference sequence). Trimming cost V 3 bases and J 0 bases, with 12 bases left between them. There are 15 residues in the CDR3. Here the CDR3 reads CSASIPISSGNTIYF. CDR3 in DNA: TGCAGTGCTAGCATACCCATCTCCTCTGGAAACACCATATATTTT.

This clonotype was found once. This rearrangement joins TRBV7-9 to TRBJ1-2, with 7 bases identical to TRBD1. The CDR3 has 14 amino acids. The germline V gene has CDR1 SEHNR and CDR2 FQNEAQ (reference sequence). The junction had 15 bases not matched to a gene; V was cut back by 3 bases and J by 14 bases. CDR3 coding DNA: TGTGCCAGCAGCTTGGCCGACAGGGTGGCACTACTGACCTTC. Its protein is CASSLADRVALLTF.

This clonotype occurred a few times. The chain carries TRBV19 and TRBJ1-2, with TRBD1 identical over 10 bases. Looked up from germline, CDR1 is LNHDA and CDR2 is SQIVND (reference sequence). This CDR3 is 16 amino acids long. V lost 4 bases to trimming and J lost 2 bases; unmatched junction nucleotides: 7. CDR3 sequence reads: CASSRGTGEVNYGYTF. The DNA of the CDR3 is TGTGCCAGTAGTAGGGGGACAGGGGAAGTCAACTATGGCTACACCTTC.

This clonotype turned up a few times. The gene calls are TRBV19 and TRBJ2-5; 7 bases align to TRBD1. Germline CDR1 reads LNHDA; CDR2 reads SQIVND (reference sequence). This CDR3 has 12 residues. V lost 3 bases to trimming and J lost 5 bases; unmatched junction nucleotides: 0. The CDR3 loop reads CASSIRGETQYF. The CDR3 nucleotides read TGTGCCAGTAGTATCAGGGGGGAGACCCAGTACTTC.

The chain links TRBV20-1 to TRBJ1-5; D remains ambiguous. The CDR3 extends over 13 amino acids. CDR1 is DFQATT, CDR2 SNEGSKA, per germline (reference sequence). V was trimmed by 5 bases and J by 4 bases, leaving 12 bases between them. The CDR3 DNA reads TGCAGTGCTCCCCGGGCCCAGAATCAGCCCCAGCATTTT. Translation: CSAPRAQNQPQHF.

The V gene is TRBV7-9, the J gene TRBJ2-1; possible D gene TRBD2, 6 bases. The CDR3 spans 17 residues. Germline lookup yields CDR1 SEHNR and CDR2 FQNEAQ (reference sequence). Trimming removed 6 bases from V and 4 bases from J, with 22 bases in between. The DNA for the CDR3 is TGTGCCAGCAGGGGGGAAGAGGGACTCCGAACTTACAATGAGCAGTTCTTC. This gives the protein CASRGEEGLRTYNEQFF.

This clonotype turned up a few times. This chain joins TRBV6-2 or TRBV6-3 and TRBJ2-5; D is uncertain. Germline values: CDR1 MNHEY, CDR2 SVGEGT. This CDR3 comprises 13 residues. The V end was cut by 2 bases, the J end by 4 bases, with 8 bases between. CDR3 nucleotide sequence: TGTGCCAGCAGTTACGGACCAGGAGAGACCCAGTACTTC. This codes for CASSYGPGETQYF.

The sample holds a few counts of this clonotype. V is TRBV12-3 or TRBV12-4 and J is TRBJ1-6; D might be TRBD1 (6 bases). This CDR3 contains 15 residues. V lost 5 bases and J lost 10, with 18 bases in between. CDR3 protein: CASSRGGVLGSPLHF. The CDR3 region has the DNA TGTGCCAGCAGTCGCGGGGGCGTACTCGGGTCACCCCTCCACTTT.

The chain employs TRBV6-1 and TRBJ2-5; perhaps TRBD1 as D (6 bases). V lost 4 bases and J 5 bases, leaving 17 bases between the germline ends. The CDR3 contains 15 residues. Germline CDR1 reads MNHNS; CDR2 reads SASEGT. The CDR3 DNA reads TGTGCCAGCAGTGTCTCCGGGACAAGGGGTGAGACCCAGTACTTC. Translating it yields CASSVSGTRGETQYF.

The chain carries TRBV29-1 and TRBJ1-5; 8 nucleotides align to TRBD1. Trimming cost V 4 bases and J 6 bases; bases outside gene matches: 17. The CDR3 sequence is 17 residues long. In germline, CDR1 is SQVTM, CDR2 ANQGSEA. CDR3 sequence reads: CSVVIIVSQGAGQPQHF. CDR3 sequence (DNA): TGCAGCGTTGTAATAATCGTATCTCAGGGGGCTGGTCAGCCCCAGCATTTT.

The chain joins TRBV5-4 to TRBJ2-6, with D uncertain. Trimming shortened V by 0 bases and J by 0 bases, and 7 bases separated the two germline ends. The CDR3 is 16 residues long. CDR1 is SGHNT, CDR2 YYREEE, per germline (reference sequence). The CDR3 nucleotides read TGTGCCAGCAGCTTGGCCCCCAGCTCTGGGGCCAACGTCCTGACTTTC. It encodes CASSLAPSSGANVLTF.